The TCR beta chain described here comes from a study of shared clonotypes between healthy human individuals (dated by TCRdb to 2018 to 2020). Study-level background: A couple of women and a few men aged 18 to 49 years were included in the cohort. Different laboratories and diverse techniques were used to prepare libraries and sequence TCR repertoires, to increase sequencing depth and limit assay-specific biases. Leukapheresis yielded between about 0.94 and 8.9 billion PBMCs per donor. For each donor, CD4 naive and CD4 memory were each run on three plates, CD8 naive on two plates, and CD8 memory on one plate. To estimate repertoire size and how much clonotypes are shared between individuals, the study performed deep sequencing of blood TCR repertoires from a few healthy adults. Overall study results and their limits: Larger estimated clonotype richness was generally found for naive subsets than for memory subsets. Because the study included a small number of donors, the genetic and exposure-history diversity represented was limited. Even with the large sequencing depth, rarefaction of the sorted-subset datasets indicated that sequencing was incomplete. When a few donors were compared, the shared fraction of clonotypes was about 5.4% for naive CD4, around 3.5% for naive CD8, roughly 2.3% for memory CD4, and roughly 0.43% for memory CD8. Pairwise subsampling led to the expectation that sequencing depth would affect the degree of clonotype sharing among donors. Only blood was sampled, and tissue TCR repertoires likely differ from those in blood. Higher generation probabilities were observed for clonotypes shared by all four sorted-subset donors than for non-shared clonotypes.

Of note for this clone: Which antigen it targets is not known. Base qualities are missing; no much larger clone stands one base away.

The donors were healthy, HIV-negative adults with no recently reported acute infections or vaccinations. Every donor was a Caucasian adult living in Nashville, Tennessee, USA. CD4+ T cells were enriched through magnetic negative selection, after which naive cells were positively selected on CD45RA and the remaining negative fraction served as the memory subset. Blood was collected by leukapheresis, and PBMCs were isolated by Ficoll-Histopaque density gradient centrifugation and then cryopreserved in liquid nitrogen vapor phase. Analytical flow cytometry was used to check the purity and quantity of every magnetically sorted T cell population. Each sorted fraction had its genomic DNA isolated and then quantified by UV absorbance on a Nanodrop 2000c. Using the deep immunoSEQ assay, TCR CDR3 regions were amplified from genomic DNA by multiplex PCR. Genomic DNA extracted from each cell subset was distributed evenly over all wells of several immunoSEQ 96-well plates, and each plate served as one replicate. Each replicate PCR for sorted subsets received approximately 200 ng genomic DNA, equal to some 32,000 T cell genomes. Purified libraries were quantified with a Qubit 3.0 fluorometer, sized on a Bioanalyzer 2100, and re-quantified with the KAPA Library Quantification kit. A separate single-read 150-cycle Illumina NextSeq 550 flow cell was used to sequence each immunoSEQ 96-well plate. In the authors' own workflow: Because the immunoSEQ output included only junctional sequences and no quality scores, the filtering could not be the same as the filtering used for full-length reads. Sequences were annotated with PyIR, a Python wrapper for IgBLAST v1.9, using IMGT germline references to assign V/J genes and CDR3. Reads were removed for weak V/J assignments (E-value above 1e-6), missing CDR3, stop codons, out-of-frame junctions, or ambiguous translated residues. V3J clonotypes were defined by identical inferred V gene, J gene, and CDR3 amino acid sequence. To compute the percentage overlap between repertoires, the number of shared unique clonotypes was divided by the size of the smaller repertoire. Richness of each repertoire was evaluated using RTK rarefaction, the Chao1 estimator, and Recon v2.1 estimates of unobserved clonotypes. OLGA was used to compute generation probabilities for all TCRbeta clonotypes that the gDNA method yielded from a handful of donors. TCRdb stores this immuneACCESS table with in-frame sequences only. Part of the clones is absent; in the studies checked, under half of the shortfall reflects unresolved V genes, and no reason is known for the rest. V and J calls plus clone size are reproduced from that table; the DNA served to infer D and trimming. The sample profile shows over 950,000 clones; 60% to 85% of them were found once. The ten largest clonotypes hold about 0.94% of the sample.

Including cysteine and phenylalanine, the CDR3 has 11 amino acids. The DNA shown is the 33-base CDR3, in frame from base 1. The germline V gene encodes CDR1 GTSNPN and CDR2 SVGIG (reference sequence). The trim is 4 bases for V and 5 bases for J, with a gap of 8 bases between the germline ends. The receptor's source is a man between 18 and 29 years old in good health. Some clones in this sample may be carry-over from other donors' samples. The receptor chain draws on TRBV30 and TRBJ1-2, with the D gene not confidently named. The sequenced sample consisted of memory CD4+ T cells from PBMCs. The cell subset or site label for this specimen denotes: CD45RA-negative fraction. The CDR3 corresponds to CAWNHRYGYTF. The nucleotide sequence is given as TGTGCCTGGAATCACAGATATGGCTACACCTTC.